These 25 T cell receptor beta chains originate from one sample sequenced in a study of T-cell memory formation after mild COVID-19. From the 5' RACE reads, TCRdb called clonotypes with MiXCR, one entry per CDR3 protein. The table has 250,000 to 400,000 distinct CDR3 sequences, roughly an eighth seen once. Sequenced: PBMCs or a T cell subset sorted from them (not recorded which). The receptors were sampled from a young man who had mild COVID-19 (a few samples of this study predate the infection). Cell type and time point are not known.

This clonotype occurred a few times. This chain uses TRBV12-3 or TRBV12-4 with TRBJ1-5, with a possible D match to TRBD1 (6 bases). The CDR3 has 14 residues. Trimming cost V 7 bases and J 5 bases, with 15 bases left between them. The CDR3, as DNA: TGTGCCAGCAACCTTCAGGGGACCTATCAGCCCCAGCATTTT. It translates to CASNLQGTYQPQHF.

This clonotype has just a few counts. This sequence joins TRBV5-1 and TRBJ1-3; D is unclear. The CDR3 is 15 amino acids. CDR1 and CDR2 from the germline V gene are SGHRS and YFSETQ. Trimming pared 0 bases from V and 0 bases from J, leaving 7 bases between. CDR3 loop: CASSLGRSSGNTIYF. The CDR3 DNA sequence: TGCGCCAGCAGCTTGGGCAGAAGCTCTGGAAACACCATATATTTT.

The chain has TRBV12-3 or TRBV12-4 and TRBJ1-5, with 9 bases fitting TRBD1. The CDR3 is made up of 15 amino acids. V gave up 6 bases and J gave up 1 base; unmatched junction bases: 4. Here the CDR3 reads CASRATGGSNQPQHF. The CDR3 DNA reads TGTGCCAGCAGGGCGACAGGGGGGAGCAATCAGCCCCAGCATTTT.

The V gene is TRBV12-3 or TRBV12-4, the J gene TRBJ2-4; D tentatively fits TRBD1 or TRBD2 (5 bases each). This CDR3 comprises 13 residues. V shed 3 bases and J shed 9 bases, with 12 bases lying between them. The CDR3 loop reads CASSFGAAGIQYF. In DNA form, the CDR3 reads TGTGCCAGCAGTTTCGGGGCGGCGGGCATTCAGTACTTC.

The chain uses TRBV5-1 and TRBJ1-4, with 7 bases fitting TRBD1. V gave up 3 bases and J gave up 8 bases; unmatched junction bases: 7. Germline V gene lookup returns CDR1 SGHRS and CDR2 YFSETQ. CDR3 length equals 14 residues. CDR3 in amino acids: CASSSRGGGEKLFF. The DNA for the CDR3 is TGCGCCAGCAGCTCCAGGGGGGGTGGAGAAAAACTGTTTTTT.

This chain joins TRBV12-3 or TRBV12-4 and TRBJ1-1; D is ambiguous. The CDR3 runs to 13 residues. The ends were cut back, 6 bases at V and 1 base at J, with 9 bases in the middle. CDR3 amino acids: CASSPQENTEAFF. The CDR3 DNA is TGTGCCAGCAGCCCGCAGGAGAACACTGAAGCTTTCTTT.

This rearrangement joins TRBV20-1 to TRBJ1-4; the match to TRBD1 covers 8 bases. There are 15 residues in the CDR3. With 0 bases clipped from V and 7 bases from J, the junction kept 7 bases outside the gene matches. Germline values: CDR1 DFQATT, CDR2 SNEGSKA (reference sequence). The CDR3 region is CSARDPAGGSEKLFF. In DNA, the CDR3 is TGCAGTGCTAGAGATCCGGCAGGGGGCAGTGAAAAACTGTTTTTT.

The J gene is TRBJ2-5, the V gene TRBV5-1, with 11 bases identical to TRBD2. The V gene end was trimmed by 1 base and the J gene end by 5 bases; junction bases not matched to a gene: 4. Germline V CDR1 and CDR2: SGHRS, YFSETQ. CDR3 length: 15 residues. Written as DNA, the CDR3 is TGCGCCAGCAGCTTGCAAGCTAGCGGGGGGGAGACCCAGTACTTC. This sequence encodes CASSLQASGGETQYF.

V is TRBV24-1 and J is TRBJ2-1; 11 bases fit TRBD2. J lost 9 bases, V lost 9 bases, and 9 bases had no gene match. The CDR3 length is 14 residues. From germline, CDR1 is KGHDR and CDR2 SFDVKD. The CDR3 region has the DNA TGTGCCACCGTAGCGGGGGGGAGGCCGTCTGAGCAGTTCTTC. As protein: CATVAGGRPSEQFF.

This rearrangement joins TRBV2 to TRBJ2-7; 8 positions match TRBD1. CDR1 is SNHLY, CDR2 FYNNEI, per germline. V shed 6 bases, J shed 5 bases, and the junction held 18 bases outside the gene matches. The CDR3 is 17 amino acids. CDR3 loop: CASSRESPYGTGHEQYF. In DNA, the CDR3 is TGTGCCAGCAGCCGAGAGTCACCATATGGGACAGGACACGAGCAGTACTTC.

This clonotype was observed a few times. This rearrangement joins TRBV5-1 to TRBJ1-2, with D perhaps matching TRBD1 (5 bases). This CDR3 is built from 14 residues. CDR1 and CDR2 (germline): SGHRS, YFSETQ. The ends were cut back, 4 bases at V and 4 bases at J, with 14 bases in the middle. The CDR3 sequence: CASSPGTEGYGYTF. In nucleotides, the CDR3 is TGCGCCAGCAGCCCGGGGACCGAAGGCTATGGCTACACCTTC.

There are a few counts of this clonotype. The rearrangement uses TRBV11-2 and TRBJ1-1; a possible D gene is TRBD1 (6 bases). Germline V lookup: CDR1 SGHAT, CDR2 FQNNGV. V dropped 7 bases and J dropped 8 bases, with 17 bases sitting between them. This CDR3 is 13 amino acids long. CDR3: CASTLTGGAEAFF. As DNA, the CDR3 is TGTGCCAGCACCCTAACGGGGGGGGCGGAAGCTTTCTTT.

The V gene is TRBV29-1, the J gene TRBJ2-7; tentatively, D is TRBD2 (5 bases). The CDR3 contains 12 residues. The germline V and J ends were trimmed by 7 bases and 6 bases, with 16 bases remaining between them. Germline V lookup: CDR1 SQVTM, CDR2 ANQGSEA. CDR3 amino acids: CSAGSGNREQYF. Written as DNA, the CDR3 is TGCAGCGCGGGCTCGGGAAATCGCGAGCAGTACTTC.

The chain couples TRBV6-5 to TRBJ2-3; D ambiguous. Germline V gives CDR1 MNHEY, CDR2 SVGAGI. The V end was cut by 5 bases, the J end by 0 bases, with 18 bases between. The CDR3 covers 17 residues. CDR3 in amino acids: CASSKTLAADSTDTQYF. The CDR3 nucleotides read TGTGCCAGCAGTAAGACACTCGCCGCTGATAGCACAGATACGCAGTATTTT.

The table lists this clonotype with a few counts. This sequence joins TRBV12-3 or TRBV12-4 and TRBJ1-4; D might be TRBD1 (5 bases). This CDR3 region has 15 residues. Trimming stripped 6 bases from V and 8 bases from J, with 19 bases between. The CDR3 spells CASRWGWQDQEKLFF. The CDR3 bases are TGTGCCAGCAGATGGGGCTGGCAGGATCAGGAAAAACTGTTTTTT.

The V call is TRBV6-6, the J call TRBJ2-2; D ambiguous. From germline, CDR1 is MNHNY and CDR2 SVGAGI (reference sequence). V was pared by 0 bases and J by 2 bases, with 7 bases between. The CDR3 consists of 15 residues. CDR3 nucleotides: TGTGCCAGCAGTTACTCTGACACCAACACCGGGGAGCTGTTTTTT. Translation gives CASSYSDTNTGELFF.

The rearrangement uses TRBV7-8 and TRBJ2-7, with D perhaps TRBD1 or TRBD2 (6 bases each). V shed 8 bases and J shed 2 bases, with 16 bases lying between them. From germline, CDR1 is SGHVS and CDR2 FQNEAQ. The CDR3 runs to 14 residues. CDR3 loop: CASGGRGPPYEQYF. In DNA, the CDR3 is TGTGCCAGCGGCGGCCGGGGGCCCCCCTACGAGCAGTACTTC.

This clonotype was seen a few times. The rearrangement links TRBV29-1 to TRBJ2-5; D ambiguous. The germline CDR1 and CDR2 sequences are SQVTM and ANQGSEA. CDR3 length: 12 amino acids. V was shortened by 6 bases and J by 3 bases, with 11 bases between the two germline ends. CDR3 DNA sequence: TGCAGCGTCTCGACTGGGAAAGAGACCCAGTACTTC. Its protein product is CSVSTGKETQYF.

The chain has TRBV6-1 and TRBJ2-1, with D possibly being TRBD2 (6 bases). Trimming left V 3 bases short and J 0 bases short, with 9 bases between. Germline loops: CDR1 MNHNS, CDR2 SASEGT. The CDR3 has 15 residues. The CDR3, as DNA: TGTGCCAGCAGTGACTTGGGGGGCTCCTACAATGAGCAGTTCTTC. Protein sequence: CASSDLGGSYNEQFF.

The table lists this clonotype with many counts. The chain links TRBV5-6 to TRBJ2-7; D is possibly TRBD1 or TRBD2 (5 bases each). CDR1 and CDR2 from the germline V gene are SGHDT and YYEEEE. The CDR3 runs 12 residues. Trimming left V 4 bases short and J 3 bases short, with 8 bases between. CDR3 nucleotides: TGTGCCAGCAGCATGGGGGACTACGAGCAGTACGTC. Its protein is CASSMGDYEQYV.

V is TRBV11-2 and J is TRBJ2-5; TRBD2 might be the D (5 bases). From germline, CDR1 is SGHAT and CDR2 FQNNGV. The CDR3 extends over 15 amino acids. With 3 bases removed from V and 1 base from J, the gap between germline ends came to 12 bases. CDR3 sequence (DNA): TGTGCCAGCAGCTTTCGGGGTGCGGGCCAAGAGACCCAGTACTTC. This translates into CASSFRGAGQETQYF.

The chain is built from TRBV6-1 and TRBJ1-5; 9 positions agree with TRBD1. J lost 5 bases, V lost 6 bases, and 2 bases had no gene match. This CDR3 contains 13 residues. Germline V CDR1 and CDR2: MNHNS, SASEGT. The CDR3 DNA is TGTGCCAGCAGCGGGACAGGGTATCAGCCCCAGCATTTT. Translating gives CASSGTGYQPQHF.

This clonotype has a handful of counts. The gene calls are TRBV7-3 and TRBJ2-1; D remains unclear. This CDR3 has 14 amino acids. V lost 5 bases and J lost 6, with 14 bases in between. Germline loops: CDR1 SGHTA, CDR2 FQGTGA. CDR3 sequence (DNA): TGTGCCAGCAGCCCCCGGGCCGGGCCCAATGAGCAGTTCTTC. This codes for CASSPRAGPNEQFF.

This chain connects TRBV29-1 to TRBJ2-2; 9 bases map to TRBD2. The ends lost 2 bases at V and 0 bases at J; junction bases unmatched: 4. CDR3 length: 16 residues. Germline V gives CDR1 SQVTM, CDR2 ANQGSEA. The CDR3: CSVELGLAANTGELFF. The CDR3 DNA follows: TGCAGCGTTGAATTGGGACTAGCCGCGAACACCGGGGAGCTGTTTTTT.

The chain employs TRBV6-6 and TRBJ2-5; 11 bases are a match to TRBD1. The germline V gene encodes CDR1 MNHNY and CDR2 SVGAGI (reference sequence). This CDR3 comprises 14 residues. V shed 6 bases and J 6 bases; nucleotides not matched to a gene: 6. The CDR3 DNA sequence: TGTGCCAGCAGGAAGGGACAGGGGGTGAAGACCCAGTACTTC. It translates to CASRKGQGVKTQYF.